This T cell receptor (beta chain) was retrieved from a study of shared clonotypes between healthy human individuals. Study context: Researchers assigned three CD4 naive, three CD4 memory, two CD8 naive and one CD8 memory plate to each donor.

The germline gives CDR1 SGHNT, CDR2 YYREEE (reference sequence). With V trimmed by 4 bases and J by 4 bases, 6 bases remained unmatched. This CDR3 has 14 amino acids. An approximately 200 ng quantity of DNA, 30,000 to 35,000 T cell genomes, went into the sorted-subset replicate PCRs. Sequencing was performed with immunoSEQ multiplex PCR; in TCRdb, only in-frame clones are kept and a portion is missing. The repertoire holds hundreds of thousands of clones, with 95% to 98% as singletons. CD45RO-negative cells were positively selected for CCR7, leaving out terminally differentiated effector memory CD45RA+ cells.

This TCR was sampled from a man under 40 in good health. The rearrangement uses TRBV5-4 and TRBJ2-5, with 8 nucleotides matching TRBD1. Sequencing used naive CD8+ T cells sorted from blood. DNA of the CDR3: TGTGCCAGCAGCGAGCGACAGGGGCGAGAGACCCAGTACTTC. This translates into CASSERQGRETQYF.